The rows below give T cell receptor beta chains drawn from one sample of a study of T cell responses to AZD1222 COVID-19 vaccine. TCRdb's table, derived via immunoSEQ multiplex PCR, lists solely in-frame clones and lacks some. The table includes tens of thousands of clones, roughly 80% detected once. This material consisted of peripheral blood, taken on day 0 of AZD1222 vaccination. Receptors originate from an adult in good health. Both conserved end residues are part of each CDR3. The order of the fields is V gene, D gene, clone size, J gene, CDR3 protein, CDR3 DNA. A D gene is named only where the DNA matches it firmly. A row's size may be missing; if present it is once, few, many or a size class.

>TRBV28|NA|once|TRBJ2-2
CASCRAGEQRGGELFF
TGTGCCAGCTGCCGGGCCGGGGAACAAAGGGGCGGGGAGCTGTTTTTT
>TRBV6-1|NA|NA|TRBJ1-5
CASSESGRQPQHF
TGTGCCAGCAGTGAGTCAGGGCGGCAGCCCCAGCATTTT
>TRBV28|TRBD1|few|TRBJ2-5
CASSTPGQSQTQYF
TGTGCCAGCTCTACACCGGGACAGTCTCAGACCCAGTACTTC
>TRBV27|NA|NA|TRBJ1-1
CASSLESGRGTEAFF
TGTGCCAGCAGTTTAGAATCTGGACGGGGCACTGAAGCTTTCTTT
>TRBV6-5|TRBD1|NA|TRBJ1-1
CASRTGLTEAFF
TGTGCCAGCAGGACAGGGCTCACTGAAGCTTTCTTT
>TRBV5-1|NA|NA|TRBJ2-7
CASSFAGQRAYEQYF
TGCGCCAGCAGCTTCGCGGGGCAAAGGGCCTACGAGCAGTACTTC
>TRBV7-9|NA|NA|TRBJ1-5
CASSLLGQPQHF
TGTGCCAGCAGCTTATTGGGTCAGCCCCAGCATTTT
>TRBV7-3|TRBD2|NA|TRBJ2-7
CASSPGLASREQYF
TGTGCCAGCAGCCCGGGACTAGCGTCCCGCGAGCAGTACTTC
>TRBV19|TRBD2|NA|TRBJ2-7
CASSIEGAGLGTYEQYF
TGTGCCAGTAGTATAGAAGGAGCAGGACTAGGAACCTACGAGCAGTACTTC
>TRBV5-1|NA|NA|TRBJ1-4
CASSPTLGGNEKLFF
TGCGCCAGCAGCCCGACATTAGGGGGAAATGAAAAACTGTTTTTT
>TRBV5-6|TRBD2|NA|TRBJ2-5
CASRSLAGLETQYF
TGTGCCAGCAGGTCGCTAGCGGGGCTAGAGACCCAGTACTTC
>TRBV19|NA|NA|TRBJ1-2
CANIPVWKSGYTF
TGTGCCAACATTCCGGTATGGAAGTCGGGCTACACCTTC
>TRBV29-1|NA|few|TRBJ2-3
CSVAPADTQYF
TGCAGCGTTGCTCCCGCAGATACGCAGTATTTT
>TRBV5-5|NA|NA|TRBJ2-1
CASSLVGEQFF
TGTGCCAGCAGCTTAGTGGGGGAGCAGTTCTTC
>TRBV5-1|TRBD1|NA|TRBJ1-1
CASSFTGENTEAFF
TGCGCCAGCAGCTTTACAGGGGAGAACACTGAAGCTTTCTTT
>TRBV7-2|NA|NA|TRBJ2-3
CASSLDYPRVTDTQYF
TGTGCCAGCAGCTTAGACTATCCCCGGGTGACAGATACGCAGTATTTT
>TRBV7-9|TRBD1|NA|TRBJ1-3
CASSLGGGIGNTIYF
TGTGCCAGCAGCTTAGGAGGGGGCATCGGAAACACCATATATTTT
>TRBV5-1|NA|NA|TRBJ2-2
CASSIPAVGTNTGELFF
TGCGCCAGCAGCATACCCGCGGTTGGAACGAACACCGGGGAGCTGTTTTTT
>TRBV11-2|NA|NA|TRBJ1-2
CASSYLGGETYGYTF
TGTGCCAGCAGCTATTTAGGGGGGGAGACCTATGGCTACACCTTC
>TRBV6-1|TRBD2|NA|TRBJ2-1
CASSATSGGLFGGEQFF
TGTGCCAGCAGTGCGACTAGCGGGGGGCTGTTTGGTGGTGAGCAGTTCTTC
>TRBV20-1|NA|NA|TRBJ1-1
CSASDGTEAFF
TGCAGTGCTAGTGATGGCACTGAAGCTTTCTTT
>TRBV5-1|TRBD2|NA|TRBJ2-1
CASRPTGTRFASEQFF
TGCGCCAGCAGACCAACCGGGACTAGATTTGCGTCTGAGCAGTTCTTC
>TRBV21-1|NA|NA|TRBJ2-7
CASSKRYKPAEQYF
TGTGCCAGCAGCAAAAGGTACAAACCCGCCGAGCAGTACTTC
>TRBV15|TRBD1|NA|TRBJ1-2
CATSWGQERGYTF
TGTGCCACCAGCTGGGGACAGGAGAGGGGCTACACCTTC
>TRBV20-1|TRBD2|few|TRBJ2-7
CSASRGTSGRYEQYF
TGCAGTGCTAGTCGGGGGACTAGCGGGAGATACGAGCAGTACTTC
>TRBV6-5|NA|NA|TRBJ2-7
CASSYSFVTPYEQYF
TGTGCCAGCAGTTACTCCTTTGTAACTCCCTACGAGCAGTACTTC
>TRBV6-5|NA|NA|TRBJ1-1
CASRANRDTEAFF
TGTGCCAGCAGGGCTAACAGGGACACTGAAGCTTTCTTT
>TRBV6-5|TRBD1|NA|TRBJ1-1
CASRVDRDTEAFF
TGTGCCAGCAGGGTTGACAGGGACACTGAAGCTTTCTTT
>TRBV2|TRBD1|NA|TRBJ2-3
CASSERTGETDTQYF
TGTGCCAGCAGTGAAAGAACAGGGGAGACAGATACGCAGTATTTT
>TRBV27|TRBD1|once|TRBJ1-1
CAVGGGGLDTEAFF
TGTGCCGTTGGAGGGGGCGGGTTGGACACTGAAGCTTTCTTT
>TRBV18|TRBD1|NA|TRBJ2-5
CASSQVPGQGSETQYF
TGTGCCAGCTCGCAAGTCCCGGGACAGGGGTCGGAGACCCAGTACTTC
>TRBV11-2|NA|NA|TRBJ1-6
CASSKGGPNSPLHF
TGTGCCAGCAGTAAAGGGGGGCCAAATTCACCCCTCCACTTT
>TRBV7-8|NA|NA|TRBJ1-2
CASSLGTGNGYTF
TGTGCCAGCAGCTTAGGTACAGGCAATGGCTACACCTTC
>TRBV19|NA|NA|TRBJ1-2
CASSMAGASGDYGYTF
TGTGCCAGTAGTATGGCAGGGGCGTCAGGCGACTATGGCTACACCTTC
>TRBV6-5|NA|few|TRBJ2-3
CASRLNTDTQYF
TGTGCCAGCAGGTTGAATACAGATACGCAGTATTTT
>TRBV6-5|NA|NA|TRBJ1-1
CASSWGEPDTEAFF
TGTGCCAGCAGTTGGGGGGAACCTGACACTGAAGCTTTCTTT
>TRBV3-1/TRBV3-2|NA|NA|TRBJ2-1
CASSQELAVTYNEQFF
TGTGCCAGCAGCCAAGAACTAGCAGTCACCTACAATGAGCAGTTCTTC